This passage covers 20 T cell receptor beta chains from one sample sequenced in a study of CD8 T cells in Susac syndrome. Random hexamers were used to reverse transcribe the RNA input (roughly 0.5 to 1 ug). TCRdb re-analysed the immunoSEQ multiplex PCR reads in MiXCR, keeping a single row per CDR3 protein. The sample yields about 300,000 distinct CDR3 sequences, approximately 91% seen once. Sequencing input: CD8+ T cells from PBMCs. These receptors came from a human donor with multiple sclerosis.

This chain joins TRBV2 and TRBJ2-3; 9 bases line up with TRBD1. Germline V gene sequence: CDR1 SNHLY, CDR2 FYNNEI. The CDR3 contains 17 residues. Trimming took 9 bases from V and 2 from J; bases not matched to a gene: 15. As DNA, the CDR3 is TGTGCCAGTTTTTTCTCCGGACAGGGGTTGGACACAGATACGCAGTATTTT. Protein: CASFFSGQGLDTDTQYF.

V is TRBV27 and J is TRBJ2-3; D not resolved. The V end lost 0 bases, the J end lost 3 bases, and 7 bases lay between the germline ends. Germline V gene lookup returns CDR1 MNHEY and CDR2 SMNVEV (reference sequence). This CDR3 region has 14 residues. The CDR3 is CASSLSWRTDTQYF. The CDR3 DNA follows: TGTGCCAGCAGTTTATCTTGGCGGACAGATACGCAGTATTTT.

The V call is TRBV5-4, the J call TRBJ2-2, with unresolved D. This CDR3 spans 12 amino acids. Per the germline V gene, CDR1 is SGHNT and CDR2 is YYREEE (reference sequence). V shed 7 bases and J shed 5 bases, with 9 bases lying between them. CDR3 in amino acids: CASPTPTGELFF. Written as DNA, the CDR3 is TGTGCCAGCCCCACCCCAACCGGGGAGCTGTTTTTT.

This chain connects TRBV6-6 to TRBJ2-7; the D is unclear. Germline CDR1 and CDR2: MNHNY and SVGAGI (reference sequence). V lost 2 bases and J 7 bases, leaving 6 bases between the germline ends. The CDR3 has 11 residues. CDR3 in DNA: TGTGCCAGCAGTTACGGGGTAGAGCAGTACTTC. Translating it yields CASSYGVEQYF.

The chain uses TRBV7-9 and TRBJ2-2, with unresolved D. The V end lost 5 bases, the J end lost 5 bases, and 12 bases lay between the germline ends. The CDR3 is made up of 14 amino acids. Germline assignment: CDR1 SEHNR and CDR2 FQNEAQ (reference sequence). The CDR3 region is CASSPLPETGELFF. The CDR3 region has the DNA TGTGCCAGCAGCCCCCTTCCCGAAACCGGGGAGCTGTTTTTT.

The V and J genes are TRBV4-3 and TRBJ1-1; D gene unclear. The V end was cut by 0 bases, the J end by 1 base, with 6 bases between. CDR1 is LGHNA and CDR2 is YSLEER in the germline V gene. The CDR3 covers 14 residues. CDR3 loop: CASSQDYPNTEAFF. The CDR3 DNA is TGCGCCAGCAGCCAAGATTACCCGAACACTGAAGCTTTCTTT.

V gene TRBV4-2 combines with J gene TRBJ1-4; no reliable D call. The CDR3 is made up of 16 amino acids. In germline, CDR1 is LGHNA, CDR2 YNFKEQ. Trimming stripped 3 bases from V and 4 bases from J, with 15 bases between. CDR3 protein: CASSHPGGPINEKLFF. The CDR3 bases are TGTGCCAGCAGCCACCCCGGTGGGCCTATTAATGAAAAACTGTTTTTT.

The chain employs TRBV11-1 and TRBJ2-1, with 9 bases that match TRBD2. Trimming took 1 base from V and 2 from J; bases not matched to a gene: 6. Germline V gene lookup returns CDR1 SGHAT and CDR2 FQDESV (reference sequence). The CDR3 has 17 amino acids. CDR3 sequence (DNA): TGTGCCAGCAGCTTAGGCTCAGCGGGAGGACCCTACAATGAGCAGTTCTTC. Translated: CASSLGSAGGPYNEQFF.

The genes are TRBV28 and TRBJ2-4, with D unresolved. CDR3 length: 15 residues. Germline CDR1 is MDHEN and CDR2 is SYDVKM. V lost 3 bases and J lost 4, with 13 bases in between. The CDR3 protein is CASSLVGGPKNIQYF. In nucleotides, the CDR3 is TGTGCCAGCAGTTTGGTAGGCGGACCAAAAAACATTCAGTACTTC.

The rearrangement joins TRBV9 to TRBJ2-3; D remains ambiguous. Germline CDR1 is SGDLS and CDR2 is YYNGEE. The CDR3 length is 16 residues. Deletions cut 4 bases from V and 2 bases from J, with 17 bases between. The chain's CDR3 is CASSPLLTHLTDTQYF. The CDR3 DNA sequence: TGTGCCAGCAGCCCTCTATTGACACACCTCACAGATACGCAGTATTTT.

The gene calls are TRBV7-3 and TRBJ2-5; TRBD1 aligns across 11 bases. The CDR3 totals 15 residues. V shed 4 bases, J shed 5 bases, and the junction held 6 bases outside the gene matches. Germline assignment: CDR1 SGHTA and CDR2 FQGTGA. In nucleotides, the CDR3 is TGTGCCAGCAGCTCAATTGGGACAGGGGGGGAGACCCAGTACTTC. This gives the protein CASSSIGTGGETQYF.

The rearrangement links TRBV29-1 to TRBJ2-2; D gene unclear. V dropped 4 bases and J dropped 8 bases, with 11 bases sitting between them. CDR3 length: 12 residues. Germline CDR1 SQVTM, CDR2 ANQGSEA. Written as DNA, the CDR3 is TGCAGCGTTGTTGGCTGGTCGGGGGAGCTGTTTTTT. It encodes CSVVGWSGELFF.

CDR3 sequence reads: CAVRTGPREQYF. DNA for the CDR3: TGTGCCGTCCGGACAGGGCCAAGGGAGCAGTACTTC. V gene TRBV10-3 combines with J gene TRBJ2-7, with 8 bases that match TRBD1. The CDR3 sequence is 12 residues long. Germline CDR1 is ENHRY and CDR2 is SYGVKD. V dropped 11 bases and J dropped 7; count of bases not matched to a gene: 10.

The rearrangement links TRBV29-1 to TRBJ2-3, with 9 bases lining up with TRBD2. CDR3 length: 14 amino acids. The germline gives CDR1 SQVTM, CDR2 ANQGSEA. With V trimmed by 4 bases and J by 6 bases, 8 bases remained unmatched. This CDR3 reads CSVALAGVLDTQYF. The CDR3 DNA reads as TGCAGCGTTGCCTTAGCGGGGGTGTTGGATACGCAGTATTTT.

The chain links TRBV7-8 to TRBJ2-1; TRBD2 might be the D (7 bases). Germline loops: CDR1 SGHVS, CDR2 FQNEAQ. The V end lost 6 bases, the J end lost 9 bases, and 21 bases lay between the germline ends. The length of the CDR3 is 15 residues. The CDR3 here is CASRLGEGVFGEQFF. In DNA, the CDR3 is TGTGCCAGCAGACTCGGGGAGGGGGTGTTTGGTGAGCAGTTCTTC.

The chain has TRBV7-9 and TRBJ2-5, with D maybe TRBD1 (6 bases). This CDR3 comprises 15 residues. Germline-derived CDR1 and CDR2 are SEHNR and FQNEAQ (reference sequence). The V end was cut by 3 bases, the J end by 0 bases, with 11 bases between. CDR3 sequence reads: CASSFPDRHQETQYF. Written as DNA, the CDR3 is TGTGCCAGCAGCTTCCCCGACAGGCACCAAGAGACCCAGTACTTC.

The V call is TRBV4-3, the J call TRBJ2-6; D unresolved. CDR3 size: 17 residues. V lost 0 bases, J lost 2 bases, and 11 bases lay in between. Looked up from germline, CDR1 is LGHNA and CDR2 is YSLEER. The CDR3 loop reads CASSQEVVGTGANVLTF. The CDR3 DNA follows: TGCGCCAGCAGCCAAGAAGTTGTAGGGACTGGGGCCAACGTCCTGACTTTC.

This chain links TRBV9 with TRBJ2-6, with D tentatively TRBD2 (5 bases). V lost 3 bases to trimming and J lost 0 bases, with 10 bases between them. Germline-derived CDR1 and CDR2 are SGDLS and YYNGEE. This CDR3 is built from 16 residues. The CDR3 here is CASSATRSSGANVLTF. The CDR3 bases are TGTGCCAGCAGCGCCACTAGGAGCTCTGGGGCCAACGTCCTGACTTTC.

The rearrangement links TRBV9 to TRBJ2-7, with D perhaps TRBD2 (6 bases). V was cut by 4 bases and J by 4 bases, with 18 bases left in between. Per the germline V gene, CDR1 is SGDLS and CDR2 is YYNGEE. This CDR3 is built from 15 residues. DNA of the CDR3: TGTGCCAGCAGCTTCTATCGGGGACTCTCTTACGAGCAGTACTTC. Translated: CASSFYRGLSYEQYF.

This chain connects TRBV12-3 or TRBV12-4 to TRBJ2-1, with 10 bases matching TRBD1. Losses at the gene ends were 5 bases for V and 8 bases for J; bases not matched to a gene: 9. This CDR3 comprises 15 residues. CDR3 in amino acids: CASSGGTGAMYEQFF. The CDR3 DNA is TGTGCCAGCAGTGGCGGGACAGGGGCTATGTATGAGCAGTTCTTC.